This note documents a single T cell receptor (beta chain) sequence. Its antigen is not yet known. Base qualities are not at hand, and no much larger clone is one base apart. The sample belongs to a study of PD-L1 blockade in urothelial cancer (dated by TCRdb to the late 2010s). Describing the broader study: Every patient began therapy around 2014 and was given atezolizumab 1,200 mg intravenously every 3 weeks. About nine tenths of the roughly 29 patients were males with bladder-origin urothelial cancer, and about 60% of the roughly 30 reported a prior smoking history. Patients had an ECOG performance status of 0 or 1 and had received between 0 and 3 prior chemotherapy regimens. Blood samples were analyzed at two time points: 3 weeks after treatment start (second dose) and 6 weeks after treatment start. A median of roughly 140,000 T cells and fewer than 85,000 unique TCRs was obtained from blood samples, and a median clonality of around 0.08 was observed. The study, an exploratory multi-omic analysis, examined somatic, immune and clinical correlates of response to PD-L1 blockade with atezolizumab in urothelial cancer. Pretreatment tumor samples, along with matched peripheral blood collected serially before and after atezolizumab treatment, underwent TCR sequencing. Durable clinical benefit meant progression-free survival longer than 6 months, and TCR features were also tested against progression-free and overall survival. In the same patients, pretreatment tumors underwent whole exome sequencing and RNA sequencing in addition to TCR sequencing. Durable clinical benefit was achieved by nine patients but not by the remaining 20. Under 30 patients had pretreatment blood TCR-seq, roughly 25 had at least one posttreatment blood collection, and roughly 25 had tumor TCR-seq. The full study reports these points: Improved progression-free and overall survival was found to be associated with pretreatment peripheral blood TCR clonality below the median. Because the sample size was small (n of about 27) and many exploratory analyses were performed, the results are intended to be hypothesis-generating. Among patients with durable benefit, tumor-associated TCR clones showed greater expansion in peripheral blood 3 weeks after treatment started (n ≈ 23, p = 0.022).

The V end loses 4 bases and the J end loses 7 bases, and a stretch of 18 bases separates them. For CDR1 and CDR2, the germline V gene lists SGHDT and YYEEEE. The CDR3, from cysteine to phenylalanine, totals 14 residues. The CDR3 DNA has 42 bases and is translated from base 1. To estimate absolute template abundance from read counts, synthetic TCR analog templates were spiked into each PCR. The immunoSEQ assay was used to amplify TCRbeta CDR3 regions from genomic DNA with bias-controlled V and J gene primers. Rearranged TCRbeta segments were sequenced at approximately 20X coverage. The authors' analysis ran thus. Clustering was used to correct sequencing errors, and CDR3s were annotated against IMGT to assign V, D and J genes. Downstream analyses used only productive TCRbeta rearrangements, leaving out any out-of-frame or stop-codon sequences. Clonality was computed as one minus Shannon entropy normalized by the log of the number of unique productive sequences. Clones differing between time points or between blood and tumor were identified by Fisher's exact test with Benjamini-Hochberg correction at adjusted p below 0.01. TCRdb obtained this table from immuneACCESS and retained in-frame rearrangements with V and J assigned. These tables miss some clones; where compared with another copy, unresolved V genes account for less than half of the shortfall, and the remainder is unexplained. Clonal size and the V and J genes are those of that table, whereas D and trimming came from the DNA. For this sample the table gives 25,000 to 35,000 clones, of which approximately 80% were detected only once. In total, the top ten clones hold 2.5% to 3% of the sample.

Read against the paper, the sample's time point label means: peripheral blood 6 weeks after treatment start. The cohort comprised about 30 patients with locally advanced or metastatic urothelial carcinoma treated at Memorial Sloan Kettering on a trial protocol. Peripheral blood mononuclear cells were collected pretreatment and during treatment, with between 1 and 8 total time points obtained per patient. The Qiagen DNeasy Blood extraction kit was used to purify genomic DNA from total PBMCs and from tumor samples. PBMCs were collected pretreatment and during treatment, and were isolated and stored as previously described.

The TCR was taken from a man between 65 and 79 years old with urothelial cancer. Recombination joined TRBV5-6 with TRBJ2-7; the D gene is perhaps TRBD1, from 6 matching bases. The source was PBMCs, collected around atezolizumab (anti-PD-L1) treatment. In nucleotide form, the sequence is TGTGCCAGCAGCCTCCGTACAGGGCTAAGGGAGCAGTACTTC. Its product reads: CASSLRTGLREQYF.